The 8 T cell receptor beta chains in this list originate from one sample, sequenced in a study of cytomegalovirus exposure and HLA in healthy donors. Use of 60 Vbeta and 13 Jbeta primers characterized the PCR. The repertoire was sequenced with immunoSEQ multiplex PCR; TCRdb's copy has only in-frame clones and lacks some. The sample lists around 120,000 clones, approximately 80% occurring once. The specimen was PBMCs. All receptors derive from a female donor in good health and CMV-seropositive.

The CDR3 DNA is TGTGCCAGCAGCCAATGGCAGGACTCCTACGAGCAGTACTTC. Translating it yields CASSQWQDSYEQYF. This sequence joins TRBV16 and TRBJ2-7; D is unclear. The germline V gene has CDR1 KGHSY and CDR2 FQNENV. The V and J ends lost 1 base and 0 bases respectively, with 7 bases between them. The CDR3 spans 14 residues.

This clone was observed a handful of times. The chain links TRBV4-2 to TRBJ2-3, with D unresolved. CDR1 and CDR2 from the germline V gene are LGHNA and YNFKEQ. Trimming removed 0 bases from V and 1 base from J, with 5 bases in between. CDR3 length: 14 residues. The CDR3 protein is CASSQDSGTDTQYF. CDR3 in DNA: TGTGCCAGCAGCCAAGATTCGGGCACAGATACGCAGTATTTT.

The chain uses TRBV5-1 and TRBJ2-1; D is perhaps TRBD2 (5 bases). The CDR3 totals 15 residues. Germline V gives CDR1 SGHRS, CDR2 YFSETQ. V was pared by 7 bases and J by 6 bases, with 20 bases between. This CDR3 is CASGGPGDGGNEQFF. In DNA form, the CDR3 reads TGCGCCAGCGGAGGTCCCGGAGATGGAGGCAATGAGCAGTTCTTC.

The V gene is TRBV10-3, the J gene TRBJ2-7; possibly TRBD1 for D (5 bases). Germline CDR1 is ENHRY and CDR2 is SYGVKD. V was cut by 6 bases and J by 4 bases, with 19 bases left in between. This CDR3 is built from 15 residues. The CDR3 loop is CAIRDDSQSLYEQYF. In DNA form, the CDR3 reads TGTGCCATCAGGGACGACAGCCAATCTCTGTACGAGCAGTACTTC.

This chain links TRBV9 with TRBJ2-1, with TRBD1 identical over 7 bases. V shed 2 bases and J 3 bases; nucleotides not matched to a gene: 5. This CDR3 region has 15 residues. CDR1 SGDLS and CDR2 YYNGEE come from the germline V gene. The CDR3 region is CASSVGQAGYNEQFF. The DNA of the CDR3 is TGTGCCAGCAGCGTCGGACAGGCCGGCTACAATGAGCAGTTCTTC.

The chain carries TRBV7-2 and TRBJ2-5; 9 positions agree with TRBD1. The CDR3 is made up of 13 amino acids. With V trimmed by 4 bases and J by 5 bases, 2 bases remained unmatched. Germline CDR1 SGHTA, CDR2 FQGNSA. The CDR3 here is CASSSGQGETQYF. The CDR3 DNA sequence: TGTGCCAGCAGCTCCGGACAGGGGGAGACCCAGTACTTC.

The rearrangement joins TRBV27 to TRBJ1-2; perhaps TRBD1 as D (6 bases). The V and J ends lost 5 bases and 7 bases respectively, with 14 bases between them. Germline CDR1 and CDR2: MNHEY and SMNVEV (reference sequence). The CDR3 contains 13 residues. The CDR3 nucleotides read TGTGCCAGCAGTAACTACAGGGATGGTGGCTACACCTTC. It specifies CASSNYRDGGYTF.

In DNA, the CDR3 is TGTGCCAGCAGTTACGGCCAGGGCACCACCTACGAGCAGTACTTC. This codes for CASSYGQGTTYEQYF. The rearrangement links TRBV6-6 to TRBJ2-7, with D perhaps matching TRBD1 (5 bases). Germline V gene data show CDR1 as MNHNY and CDR2 as SVGAGI (reference sequence). V shed 2 bases and J shed 2 bases, with 13 bases lying between them. This CDR3 has 15 amino acids.